What follows are 20 T cell receptor beta chains derived from one specimen sequenced in a study of CD8 T cells in Susac syndrome. With random hexamers, reverse transcription was performed on 0.5 to 1 ug of RNA. TCRdb recomputed calls from the immunoSEQ multiplex PCR reads with MiXCR, one row per CDR3 protein. This sample yields more than 110,000 distinct CDR3 sequences, of which approximately 95% are seen a single time; 0.13% to 0.15% belongs to the top ten. The sample taken for sequencing was CD4+ T cells from PBMCs. These receptors were collected from a human donor with Susac syndrome.

In this sample, this clonotype turned up once. The chain recombines TRBV14 with TRBJ2-1, with D uncertain. Germline CDR1 reads SGHDN; CDR2 reads FVKESK. The V and J ends lost 4 bases and 8 bases respectively, with 12 bases between them. This CDR3 is built from 13 residues. In nucleotides, the CDR3 is TGTGCCAGCAGCCTCCTGCGAGCCCATGAGCAGTTCTTC. Encoded protein: CASSLLRAHEQFF. The variable domain in full, with the rest retrieved from reference TRBV14 and TRBJ2-1, is EAGVTQFPSHSVIEKGQTVTLRCDPISGHDNLYWYRRVMGKEIKFLLHFVKESKQDESGMPNNRFLAERTGGTYSTLKVQPAELEDSGVYFCASSLLRAHEQFFGPGTRLTVL.

The chain is built from TRBV9 and TRBJ2-1; weak D call: TRBD2 (6 bases). The V and J ends lost 0 bases and 2 bases respectively, with 12 bases between them. The CDR3 is 16 residues long. CDR1 and CDR2 (germline): SGDLS, YYNGEE. CDR3 nucleotide sequence: TGTGCCAGCAGCGTAGTCGGGCGGGGTGCCTACAATGAGCAGTTCTTC. Its protein product is CASSVVGRGAYNEQFF.

The chain is built from TRBV20-1 and TRBJ2-3; 15 nucleotides align to TRBD2. The trim removed 1 base at V and 6 bases at J, leaving 5 bases unmatched. Germline lookup yields CDR1 DFQATT and CDR2 SNEGSKA (reference sequence). The CDR3 contains 16 residues. The CDR3 here is CSARGTSGRASDTQYF. CDR3 DNA sequence: TGCAGTGCTAGAGGGACTAGCGGGAGGGCGTCTGATACGCAGTATTTT.

The chain carries TRBV7-8 and TRBJ2-7; tentatively, D is TRBD1 (6 bases). This CDR3 spans 14 amino acids. Between the trimmed V and J ends, which lost 5 bases and 6 bases, there was a span of 17 bases. Germline lookup yields CDR1 SGHVS and CDR2 FQNEAQ. CDR3 protein: CASSRSSGASEQYF. DNA of the CDR3: TGTGCCAGCAGCCGCTCTTCAGGGGCGAGCGAGCAGTACTTC.

This clonotype was observed a handful of times. This rearrangement joins TRBV15 to TRBJ1-4; possibly TRBD1 for D (6 bases). The length of the CDR3 is 15 residues. The germline V and J ends were trimmed by 0 bases and 5 bases, with 10 bases remaining between them. In germline, CDR1 is LNHNV, CDR2 YYDKDF (reference sequence). The CDR3: CATSREQGPNEKLFF. The DNA of the CDR3 is TGTGCCACCAGCAGAGAACAGGGCCCGAATGAAAAACTGTTTTTT.

The V call is TRBV10-3, the J call TRBJ1-6; no reliable D call. V was cut by 0 bases and J by 6 bases, with 3 bases left in between. Germline CDR1 reads ENHRY; CDR2 reads SYGVKD. The CDR3 is made up of 13 amino acids. The CDR3 here is CAISESPNSPLHF. CDR3 sequence (DNA): TGTGCCATCAGTGAGTCGCCTAATTCACCCCTCCACTTT.

The count of this clonotype is one. This rearrangement joins TRBV25-1 to TRBJ1-1, with TRBD1 matching 7 bases. The CDR3 covers 12 residues. Germline loops: CDR1 MGHDK, CDR2 SYGVNS. The CDR3 spells CAVEGAFGEAFF. The CDR3 DNA reads as TGTGCTGTAGAGGGGGCTTTCGGTGAAGCTTTCTTT.

The chain joins TRBV20-1 to TRBJ1-1; TRBD1 aligns across 7 bases. There are 15 residues in the CDR3. The J segment lost 1 base and the V segment lost 0 bases, leaving 5 bases of the junction unmatched. CDR1 and CDR2 (germline): DFQATT, SNEGSKA (reference sequence). Here the CDR3 reads CSAREPNRGNTEAFF. Written as DNA, the CDR3 is TGCAGTGCTAGAGAACCGAACAGGGGGAACACTGAAGCTTTCTTT.

This sequence joins TRBV20-1 and TRBJ2-1; 11 bases map to TRBD2. J lost 3 bases, V lost 6 bases, and 7 bases had no gene match. The CDR3 has 15 amino acids. Germline V gene sequence: CDR1 DFQATT, CDR2 SNEGSKA (reference sequence). The CDR3 loop is CSATGTSGNYNEQFF. CDR3 coding DNA: TGCAGTGCAACCGGGACTAGCGGAAACTACAATGAGCAGTTCTTC.

V and J are TRBV30 and TRBJ2-5; D remains unclear. The V and J ends lost 0 bases and 10 bases respectively, with 15 bases between them. From germline, CDR1 is GTSNPN and CDR2 SVGIG (reference sequence). The CDR3 has 13 amino acids. The CDR3 DNA is TGTGCCTGGAGTGTACGTCGTCTAGACGACCAGTACTTC. This codes for CAWSVRRLDDQYF.

The chain uses TRBV25-1 and TRBJ2-3, with D possibly TRBD2 on 6 matching bases. The CDR3 totals 13 residues. Looked up from germline, CDR1 is MGHDK and CDR2 is SYGVNS. The V and J ends lost 3 bases and 10 bases respectively, with 14 bases between them. Written as DNA, the CDR3 is TGTGCCAGCAGTGATCATCACGGGGGAGCGCAGTATTTT. Protein product: CASSDHHGGAQYF.

The gene calls are TRBV4-3 and TRBJ2-5; 10 bases are shared with TRBD2. Germline CDR1 and CDR2: LGHNA and YSLEER. CDR3 length: 15 amino acids. V was pared by 0 bases and J by 3 bases, with 1 base of the junction left unmatched. Here the CDR3 DNA reads TGCGCCAGCAGCCAAGATCTAGCGGGAGAAGAGACCCAGTACTTC. As protein: CASSQDLAGEETQYF.

V and J are TRBV7-8 and TRBJ2-7, with D perhaps matching TRBD1 or TRBD2 (6 bases each). Germline values: CDR1 SGHVS, CDR2 FQNEAQ. V lost 2 bases, J lost 2 bases, and 13 bases lay in between. The CDR3 runs to 15 residues. CDR3: CASSLPRRGAYEQYF. In nucleotides, the CDR3 is TGTGCCAGCAGCTTACCTAGGAGGGGGGCCTACGAGCAGTACTTC.

This clonotype was observed a single time. The chain carries TRBV28 and TRBJ2-5; no clear D gene. Trimming cost V 5 bases and J 5 bases, with 21 bases left between them. Germline CDR1 MDHEN, CDR2 SYDVKM. The CDR3 runs to 16 residues. The chain's CDR3 is CASSPRDPILRETQYF. The CDR3, as DNA: TGTGCCAGCAGTCCCCGCGACCCTATCCTCCGGGAGACCCAGTACTTC. The whole variable domain, filled in from reference TRBV28 and TRBJ2-5, reads DVKVTQSSRYLVKRTGEKVFLECVQDMDHENMFWYRQDPGLGLRLIYFSYDVKMKEKGDIPEGYSVSREKKERFSLILESASTNQTSMYLCASSPRDPILRETQYFGPGTRLLVL.

The rearrangement joins TRBV29-1 to TRBJ1-1; no clear D. This CDR3 is 13 amino acids long. Germline V CDR1 and CDR2: SQVTM, ANQGSEA. V was cut by 7 bases and J by 4 bases, with 16 bases left in between. The CDR3 protein is CSARSTLSTEAFF. The CDR3 coding sequence is TGCAGCGCCCGCTCGACTCTTAGCACTGAAGCTTTCTTT. Full variable domain (remainder filled in from reference TRBV29-1 and TRBJ1-1): SAVISQKPSRDICQRGTSLTIQCQVDSQVTMMFWYRQQPGQSLTLIATANQGSEATYESGFVIDKFPISRPNLTFSTLTVSNMSPEDSSIYLCSARSTLSTEAFFGQGTRLTVV.

The gene calls are TRBV20-1 and TRBJ2-2; possibly TRBD2 for D (5 bases). The germline V and J ends were trimmed by 5 bases and 3 bases, with 13 bases remaining between them. This CDR3 is 14 amino acids long. Germline assignment: CDR1 DFQATT and CDR2 SNEGSKA (reference sequence). The CDR3: CSAGVGADTGELFF. Written as DNA, the CDR3 is TGCAGTGCTGGCGTGGGAGCTGACACCGGGGAGCTGTTTTTT.

V gene TRBV6-4 combines with J gene TRBJ1-2; weak D call: TRBD1 (5 bases). The CDR3 is 13 residues long. V shed 3 bases and J shed 5 bases, with 10 bases lying between them. The germline V gene has CDR1 MRHNA and CDR2 SNTAGT. The CDR3 loop reads CASSEGPEYGYTF. CDR3 DNA: TGTGCCAGCAGTGAGGGGCCGGAGTATGGCTACACCTTC.

V gene TRBV4-3 combines with J gene TRBJ2-7; 9 nucleotides agree with TRBD2. Trimming at V came to 5 bases and at J to 1 base, leaving 6 bases not matched to a gene. CDR1 is LGHNA, CDR2 YSLEER, per germline. There are 15 residues in the CDR3. The CDR3 DNA sequence: TGCGCCAGCAGCTTCAGACTAGCGGCTTCCTACGAGCAGTACTTC. Its protein is CASSFRLAASYEQYF.

V gene TRBV5-1 combines with J gene TRBJ2-3, with 8 bases fitting TRBD2. CDR1 and CDR2 (germline): SGHRS, YFSETQ. J gave up 4 bases and V 7 bases, and 11 bases lay outside the gene matches. The length of the CDR3 is 15 residues. For the CDR3, the DNA is TGCGCCAGCTGCCTTCACGGGAGGGCCTCAGATACGCAGTATTTT. Amino acid sequence: CASCLHGRASDTQYF.

The sample holds one count of this clonotype. V gene TRBV29-1 combines with J gene TRBJ2-3, with 7 bases lining up with TRBD1. V shed 3 bases, J shed 9 bases, and the junction held 12 bases outside the gene matches. The CDR3 is made up of 14 amino acids. CDR1 is SQVTM and CDR2 is ANQGSEA in the germline V gene. The CDR3 DNA sequence: TGCAGCGTTGACGGACAGGCGGCGGTGGGGACGCAGTATTTT. Translated: CSVDGQAAVGTQYF.